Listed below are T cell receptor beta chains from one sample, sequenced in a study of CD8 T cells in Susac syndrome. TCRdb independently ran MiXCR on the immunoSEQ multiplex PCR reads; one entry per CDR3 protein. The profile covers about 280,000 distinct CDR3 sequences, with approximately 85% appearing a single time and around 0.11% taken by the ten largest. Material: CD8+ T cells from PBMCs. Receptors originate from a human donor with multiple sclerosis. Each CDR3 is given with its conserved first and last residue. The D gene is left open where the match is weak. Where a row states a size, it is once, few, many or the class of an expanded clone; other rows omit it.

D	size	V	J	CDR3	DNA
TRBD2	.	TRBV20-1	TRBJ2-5	CSARDGSTSGRRGETQYF	TGCAGTGCTAGAGATGGGTCTACTAGCGGGAGGAGAGGAGAGACCCAGTACTTC
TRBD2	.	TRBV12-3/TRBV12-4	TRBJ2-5	CASSSPKGGETQYF	TGTGCCAGCAGTTCCCCTAAGGGAGGGGAGACCCAGTACTTC
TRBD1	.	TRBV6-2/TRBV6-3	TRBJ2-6	CASSAGTVSGANVLTF	TGTGCCAGCAGTGCAGGGACAGTCTCTGGGGCCAACGTCCTGACTTTC
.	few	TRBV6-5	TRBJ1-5	CASSYDDSGYQPQHF	TGTGCCAGCAGTTATGACGACAGTGGCTATCAGCCCCAGCATTTT
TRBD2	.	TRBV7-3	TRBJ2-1	CASSLFGTSGEQFF	TGTGCCAGCAGCTTATTCGGGACTAGCGGGGAGCAGTTCTTC
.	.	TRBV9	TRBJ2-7	CASSVGVGGGRSSYEQYF	TGTGCCAGCAGCGTGGGGGTAGGGGGCGGGAGGTCCTCCTACGAGCAGTACTTC
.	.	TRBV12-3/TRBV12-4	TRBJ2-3	CASTSGSSTDTQYF	TGTGCCAGCACCTCGGGGAGCAGCACAGATACGCAGTATTTT
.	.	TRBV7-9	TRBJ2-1	CASSTGQNEQFF	TGTGCCAGCAGCACCGGACAGAATGAGCAGTTCTTC
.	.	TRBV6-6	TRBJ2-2	CASRPLDGINTGELFF	TGTGCCAGCAGACCCTTGGACGGAATAAACACCGGGGAGCTGTTTTTT
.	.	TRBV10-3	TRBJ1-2	CAISEHAGGDYGYTF	TGTGCCATCAGTGAGCACGCGGGGGGGGACTATGGCTACACCTTC
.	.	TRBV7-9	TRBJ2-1	CASSLGRGSSPHNEQFF	TGTGCCAGCAGCTTAGGTAGAGGGAGTTCGCCCCACAATGAGCAGTTCTTC
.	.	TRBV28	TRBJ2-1	CASIRLGEAPIDEQFF	TGTGCCAGCATCCGCCTGGGAGAGGCGCCCATCGATGAGCAGTTCTTC
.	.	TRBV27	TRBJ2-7	CASSFKRSYEQYF	TGTGCCAGCAGTTTTAAGAGATCCTACGAGCAGTACTTC
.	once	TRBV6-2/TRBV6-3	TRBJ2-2	CASSYLWEELFF	TGTGCCAGCAGTTATCTCTGGGAGGAGCTGTTTTTT
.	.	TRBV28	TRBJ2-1	CASSSLAEPSYNEQFF	TGTGCCAGCAGTTCTTTAGCGGAACCGTCCTACAATGAGCAGTTCTTC
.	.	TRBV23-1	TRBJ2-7	CASSQSRSGPSRYEQYF	TGCGCCAGCAGTCAATCTCGGTCAGGGCCTTCCAGATACGAGCAGTACTTC
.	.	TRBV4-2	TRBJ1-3	CASSERTEGSGNTIYF	TGTGCCAGCAGCGAACGAACTGAAGGCTCTGGAAACACCATATATTTT